Below are 18 T cell receptor beta chains sequenced from a single sample in a study of T-cell reconstitution after alpha-beta-depleted transplantation in children. A TCRbeta library incorporating unique molecular identifiers was prepared. One entry per CDR3 protein, called by TCRdb with MiXCR from the PCR reads. Here the sample spans 200,000 to 250,000 distinct CDR3 sequences, 8.5% to 10% being singletons. Sequencing was performed on PBMCs from the stem cell graft donor, taken from the stem cell graft. The origin of the receptors is a human donor who donated a stem cell graft to a child with acute lymphoblastic leukemia.

This clonotype was picked up many times. Here the CDR3 reads CASSQVVGGSDRGPTGELFF. Written as DNA, the CDR3 is TGTGCCAGCAGCCAAGTGGTAGGCGGATCGGACAGGGGCCCCACCGGGGAGCTGTTTTTT. The chain links TRBV3-1 to TRBJ2-2, with 9 bases lining up with TRBD1. The CDR3 is made up of 20 amino acids. Germline values: CDR1 LGHDT, CDR2 YNNKEL (reference sequence). J lost 4 bases, V lost 1 base, and 16 bases had no gene match. The variable domain in full, completed from reference TRBV3-1 and TRBJ2-2, reads DTAVSQTPKYLVTQMGNDKSIKCEQNLGHDTMYWYKQDSKKFLKIMFSYNNKELIINETVPNRFSPKSPDKAHLNLHINSLELGDSAVYFCASSQVVGGSDRGPTGELFFGEGSRLTVL.

This clonotype occurred a few times. This chain's CDR3 is CSAQGGEYNEQFF. Written as DNA, the CDR3 is TGCAGTGCCCAAGGAGGGGAATACAATGAGCAGTTCTTC. The chain is built from TRBV20-1 and TRBJ2-1, with D possibly TRBD2 on 6 matching bases. CDR1 and CDR2 from the germline V gene are DFQATT and SNEGSKA (reference sequence). V gave up 6 bases and J gave up 4 bases, with 13 bases separating them. There are 13 residues in the CDR3.

CDR3 amino acids: CASSPNRNTEAFF. The DNA for the CDR3 is TGTGCCAGCTCACCAAATAGGAACACTGAAGCTTTCTTT. The chain recombines TRBV18 with TRBJ1-1; D unresolved. Deletions cut 2 bases from V and 1 base from J, with 5 bases between. This CDR3 region has 13 residues. Germline CDR1 and CDR2: KGHSH and LQKENI.

A few counts support this clonotype. The V gene is TRBV6-1, the J gene TRBJ2-3; a possible D gene is TRBD2 (5 bases). The V end lost 0 bases, the J end lost 2 bases, and 15 bases lay between the germline ends. Germline values: CDR1 MNHNS, CDR2 SASEGT. CDR3 size: 17 residues. The CDR3 reads CASSEAYITGYTDTQYF. The CDR3 DNA sequence: TGTGCCAGCAGTGAAGCGTACATCACGGGGTACACAGATACGCAGTATTTT.

This clonotype showed up many times. The chain recombines TRBV29-1 with TRBJ2-7, with D maybe TRBD1 (6 bases). CDR3 length: 12 amino acids. Trimming cost V 4 bases and J 3 bases, with 10 bases left between them. Germline CDR1 reads SQVTM; CDR2 reads ANQGSEA. The CDR3 bases are TGCAGCGTTGTGGCAGGGGTCTACGAGCAGTACTTC. This codes for CSVVAGVYEQYF.

The sample holds many counts of this clonotype. The chain couples TRBV5-1 to TRBJ2-3, with D possibly TRBD2 on 6 matching bases. The V end was cut by 4 bases, the J end by 0 bases, with 9 bases between. Germline values: CDR1 SGHRS, CDR2 YFSETQ. The CDR3 contains 14 residues. This chain's CDR3 is CASSGGDSTDTQYF. For the CDR3, the DNA is TGCGCCAGCAGCGGCGGGGACAGCACAGATACGCAGTATTTT.

The chain is built from TRBV5-1 and TRBJ1-2; D is uncertain. This CDR3 is 16 amino acids long. Germline V CDR1 and CDR2: SGHRS, YFSETQ. Trimming stripped 0 bases from V and 2 bases from J, with 14 bases between. DNA for the CDR3: TGCGCCAGCAGCTTGGACACGCTCGAACTAAACTATGGCTACACCTTC. Translating gives CASSLDTLELNYGYTF.

CDR3 bases: TGTGCCAGCAGCCAAGGACCTACCGGGAACACCGGGGAGCTGTTTTTT. Translating gives CASSQGPTGNTGELFF. This sequence joins TRBV4-2 and TRBJ2-2; D not resolved. The CDR3 is 16 residues long. The V end was cut by 1 base, the J end by 1 base, with 10 bases between. Germline-derived CDR1 and CDR2 are LGHNA and YNFKEQ.

The chain recombines TRBV10-2 with TRBJ2-3; 11 bases line up with TRBD2. Germline V lookup: CDR1 WSHSY, CDR2 SAAADI. This CDR3 contains 15 residues. V was clipped by 2 bases and J by 6 bases; unmatched bases: 4. The CDR3 DNA is TGCGCCAGCAGTGAGAGGGTAGCGGGGGGGGATACGCAGTATTTT. Its protein is CASSERVAGGDTQYF.

Details on this clonotype: This clone may be a read error of a much larger clone one base away. J is TRBJ2-7 and V is TRBV3-1; no definite D call. The CDR3 totals 13 residues. The germline gives CDR1 LGHDT, CDR2 YNNKEL (reference sequence). CDR3: CASSQVPSYDQYF. CDR3 sequence (DNA): TGTGCCAGCAGCCAAGTCCCCTCCTACGATCAGTACTTC.

This clonotype was observed many times. The chain employs TRBV12-3 or TRBV12-4 and TRBJ2-7; tentative D call: TRBD1 (5 bases). The CDR3 runs to 13 residues. Between the trimmed V and J ends, which lost 3 bases and 6 bases, there was a span of 12 bases. The CDR3 coding sequence is TGTGCCAGCAGTTTCGTGCAGGGAAGCGAGCAGTACTTC. It specifies CASSFVQGSEQYF.

This clonotype was counted a few times. This rearrangement joins TRBV27 to TRBJ1-2; TRBD1 matches 8 bases. Germline V gene sequence: CDR1 MNHEY, CDR2 SMNVEV (reference sequence). After removal of 4 bases from V and 6 bases from J, the junction contained 4 bases not matched to a gene. The CDR3 length is 13 residues. For the CDR3, the DNA is TGTGCCAGCAGTTATGGACAGGGCGATGGCTACACCTTC. It yields the protein CASSYGQGDGYTF.

The chain employs TRBV7-9 and TRBJ2-3; weak D call: TRBD2 (7 bases). The CDR3 loop spans 15 amino acids. V was shortened by 3 bases and J by 5 bases, with 15 bases between the two germline ends. The germline V gene encodes CDR1 SEHNR and CDR2 FQNEAQ (reference sequence). The CDR3: CASSFRGGAGDTQYF. The CDR3 DNA sequence: TGTGCCAGCAGCTTTCGTGGGGGGGCGGGAGATACGCAGTATTTT.

This clonotype was counted a few times. CDR3 bases: TGTGCCAGCAGTCGGGGCGGACAAACGAACACTGAAGCTTTCTTT. It encodes CASSRGGQTNTEAFF. The rearrangement joins TRBV12-3 or TRBV12-4 to TRBJ1-1, with D perhaps TRBD1 (5 bases). The CDR3 is made up of 15 amino acids. Trimming stripped 5 bases from V and 1 base from J, with 14 bases between.

This clonotype was seen many times. The chain links TRBV19 to TRBJ2-1; 7 nucleotides line up with TRBD2. V shed 3 bases and J 4 bases; nucleotides not matched to a gene: 6. In germline, CDR1 is LNHDA, CDR2 SQIVND (reference sequence). The CDR3 is 15 amino acids. In DNA, the CDR3 is TGTGCCAGTAGTATTCTGGGGGGGACTTACAATGAGCAGTTCTTC. Protein sequence: CASSILGGTYNEQFF.

This clonotype was observed a few times. The chain carries TRBV11-2 and TRBJ1-2; possible D gene TRBD1, 5 bases. The CDR3 totals 14 residues. The V and J ends lost 1 base and 7 bases respectively, with 13 bases between them. Germline assignment: CDR1 SGHAT and CDR2 FQNNGV. The CDR3 reads CASSLAGGDGGYTF. The CDR3 coding sequence is TGTGCCAGCAGCTTAGCAGGAGGGGACGGTGGCTACACCTTC.

This clonotype was detected a few times. V is TRBV12-3 or TRBV12-4 and J is TRBJ1-3, with unresolved D. The CDR3 spans 14 residues. V was shortened by 5 bases and J by 0 bases, with 8 bases between the two germline ends. For the CDR3, the DNA is TGTGCCAGCAGTCCCGACATCTCTGGAAACACCATATATTTT. Its translation: CASSPDISGNTIYF.

This clonotype has only a few counts. V usage is TRBV14 and J usage is TRBJ1-1; D unresolved. The CDR3 contains 14 residues. CDR1 is SGHDN, CDR2 FVKESK, per germline. Trimming left V 3 bases short and J 1 base short, with 9 bases between. CDR3 amino acids: CASSHRPRNTEAFF. CDR3 bases: TGTGCCAGCAGCCACAGACCCAGGAACACTGAAGCTTTCTTT.